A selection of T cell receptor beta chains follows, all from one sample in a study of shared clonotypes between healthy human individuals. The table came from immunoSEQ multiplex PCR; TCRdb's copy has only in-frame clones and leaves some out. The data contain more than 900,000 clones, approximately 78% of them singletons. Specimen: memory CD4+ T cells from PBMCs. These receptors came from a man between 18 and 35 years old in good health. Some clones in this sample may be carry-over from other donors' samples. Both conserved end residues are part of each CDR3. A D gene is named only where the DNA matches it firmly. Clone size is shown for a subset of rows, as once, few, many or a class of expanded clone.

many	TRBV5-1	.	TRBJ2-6	TGCGCCAGCAGCTTTCAGAGCTCTGGGGCCAACGTCCTGACTTTC	CASSFQSSGANVLTF
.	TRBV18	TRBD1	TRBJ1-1	TGTGCCAGCTCACCGGCCACAGGGGAATACACTGAAGCTTTCTTT	CASSPATGEYTEAFF
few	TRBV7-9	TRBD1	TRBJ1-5	TGTGCCAGCAGCTTAGCGGTCTTGGACAGGGTCGTTCAGCCCCAGCATTTT	CASSLAVLDRVVQPQHF
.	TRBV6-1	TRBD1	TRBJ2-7	TGTGCCAGCAGTGAGTCCGGGACAGTCTCCTACGAGCAGTACTTC	CASSESGTVSYEQYF
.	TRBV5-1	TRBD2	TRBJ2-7	TGCGCCAGCAGCCCGACCTCCCCCCGAACTAGCGGGTCCTACGAGCAGTACTTC	CASSPTSPRTSGSYEQYF
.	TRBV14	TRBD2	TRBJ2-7	TGTGCCAGCAGCCAAGATAGCGTCGGGGATAGCGGGAGAAGAAAGGCCTACGAGCAGTACTTC	CASSQDSVGDSGRRKAYEQYF
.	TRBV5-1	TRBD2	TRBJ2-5	TGCGCCAGCAGCCCCGGACTAGCGGGAGAGACCCAGTACTTC	CASSPGLAGETQYF
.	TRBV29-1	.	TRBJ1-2	TGCAGCGTTGGAACACCGACAGGAGTAAGTGGCTACACCTTC	CSVGTPTGVSGYTF
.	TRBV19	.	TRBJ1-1	TGTGCCAGCACCGGACGAACAATAGGGAACACTGAAGCTTTCTTT	CASTGRTIGNTEAFF
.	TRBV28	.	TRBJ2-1	TGTGCCAGCAGTCGTAACGTCTGGACTGATTACAATGAGCAGTTCTTC	CASSRNVWTDYNEQFF
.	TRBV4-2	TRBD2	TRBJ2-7	TGTGCCAGCAGCCAGAGCGGGAGGGCCGCCGAGCAGTACTTC	CASSQSGRAAEQYF
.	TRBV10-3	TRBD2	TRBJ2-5	TGTGCCAACGGAGCGGGAGCTGATGAGACCCAGTACTTC	CANGAGADETQYF
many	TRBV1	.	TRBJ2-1	TGCACCAGCAGCCACACCAAGGGGAGGGGGTCCTACAATGAGCAGTTCTTC	CTSSHTKGRGSYNEQFF
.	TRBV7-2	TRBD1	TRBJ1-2	TGTGCCAGCAGCTTAAGGAGAACAGGGGGCGAGGGCTACACCTTC	CASSLRRTGGEGYTF
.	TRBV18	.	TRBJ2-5	TGTGCCAGCTCAGGGACCTCAGGCCAAGAGACCCAGTACTTC	CASSGTSGQETQYF
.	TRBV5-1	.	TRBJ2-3	TGCGCCAGCAGCCCCTCGCCGCGTGGTCCTAGCACAGATACGCAGTATTTT	CASSPSPRGPSTDTQYF
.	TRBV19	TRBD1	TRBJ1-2	TGTGCCAGCCGACCCCGGGGACAGGGCTTCTATGGCTACACCTTC	CASRPRGQGFYGYTF
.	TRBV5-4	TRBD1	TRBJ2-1	TGTGCCAGCAGCTCTCAAACGGGACAGTCCTACAATGAGCAGTTCTTC	CASSSQTGQSYNEQFF
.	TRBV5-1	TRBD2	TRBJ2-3	TGCGCCAGCAGCGACGGACTAGCCCCAGATACGCAGTATTTT	CASSDGLAPDTQYF
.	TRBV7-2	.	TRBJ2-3	TGTGCCAGCAGCTTTAGCGGCCTCACAGATACGCAGTATTTT	CASSFSGLTDTQYF
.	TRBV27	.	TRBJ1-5	TGTGCCAGCAGTCCCACCGTTCTAAGCAATCAGCCCCAGCATTTT	CASSPTVLSNQPQHF
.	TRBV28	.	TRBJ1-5	TGTGGAGGACTCAATCAGCCCCAGCATTTT	CGGLNQPQHF
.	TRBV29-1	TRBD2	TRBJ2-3	TGCAGCGTCCGAGGACTAGCGGGAGATGGAGATACGCAGTATTTT	CSVRGLAGDGDTQYF
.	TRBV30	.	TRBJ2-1	TGTGCCTGGAGTGACTCCCAATTCAATGAGCAGTTCTTC	CAWSDSQFNEQFF
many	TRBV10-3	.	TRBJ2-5	TGTGCCATCAGTGAGTCAAGGGTCCCCCAAGAGACCCAGTACTTC	CAISESRVPQETQYF
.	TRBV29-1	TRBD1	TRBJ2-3	TGCAGCGTTGCACGACAGGGGGCCCAGCAGTATTTT	CSVARQGAQQYF
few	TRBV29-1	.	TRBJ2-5	TGCAGCGTTGAAGGTGGCGGCGGGGAGACCCAGTACTTC	CSVEGGGGETQYF
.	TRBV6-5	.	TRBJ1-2	TGTGCCAGCAGTTATGGCGCGGGGGCCACAGGAGGCTACACCTTC	CASSYGAGATGGYTF
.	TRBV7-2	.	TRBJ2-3	TGTGCCAGCAGCAGATTCGACAGCACAGATACGCAGTATTTT	CASSRFDSTDTQYF
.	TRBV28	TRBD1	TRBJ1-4	TGTGCCAGCAGTACCACCGGGACAGGGGGCGAAAAACTGTTTTTT	CASSTTGTGGEKLFF
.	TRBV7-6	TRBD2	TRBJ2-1	TGTGCCAGCAGCTCAGTAGCGGGTGTGGTATGGGGTGAGCAGTTCTTC	CASSSVAGVVWGEQFF
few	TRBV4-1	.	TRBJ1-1	TGCGCCAGCAGCCAAGCTTGGGGTGAAGCTTTCTTT	CASSQAWGEAFF
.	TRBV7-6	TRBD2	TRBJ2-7	TGTGCCAGCAGCTTTCTGGGGTCTAGCGGGAGTAGGGGCGAGCAGTACTTC	CASSFLGSSGSRGEQYF
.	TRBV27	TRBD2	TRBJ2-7	TGTGCCAGCGCCCAGCCGCTAGCGGGTTACTCCTACGAGCAGTACTTC	CASAQPLAGYSYEQYF
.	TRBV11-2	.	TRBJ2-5	TGTGCCAGCAGCTTGGACTCATCCCCCCAGTACTTC	CASSLDSSPQYF
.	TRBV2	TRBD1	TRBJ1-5	TGTGCCAGCAGTGAACAGGGGGGCAATCAGCCCCAGCATTTT	CASSEQGGNQPQHF
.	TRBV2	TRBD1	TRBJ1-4	TGTGCCAGCAGTGAGTTTCGGACAGGACAGAATGAAAAACTGTTTTTT	CASSEFRTGQNEKLFF
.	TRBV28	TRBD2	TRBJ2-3	TGTGCCAGCAGTCCTATAGCGGGACGCACAGATACGCAGTATTTT	CASSPIAGRTDTQYF
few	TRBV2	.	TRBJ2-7	TGTGCCAGCGCTCTTGACCACGTACTCCTCGAGCAGTACTTC	CASALDHVLLEQYF
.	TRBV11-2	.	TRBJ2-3	TGTGCCAGCAGCTTATGGGGCCCCAGCACAGATACGCAGTATTTT	CASSLWGPSTDTQYF
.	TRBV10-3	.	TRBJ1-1	TGTGCCATCAGCGAGGGGATGAACACTGAAGCTTTCTTT	CAISEGMNTEAFF
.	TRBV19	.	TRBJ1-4	TGTGCCAGTACACAGGGTGAAAAACTGTTTTTT	CASTQGEKLFF
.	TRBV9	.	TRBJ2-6	TGTGCCAGCAGCGTAGGTCCACAGGTGGGCGTCCTGACTTTC	CASSVGPQVGVLTF
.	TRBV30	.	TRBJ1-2	TGTGCCTGGAGTGTACCTCAGGGATATGGCTACACCTTC	CAWSVPQGYGYTF
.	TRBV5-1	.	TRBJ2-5	TGCGCCAGCAGCTTCATGGAGCCTCTAGAGACCCAGTACTTC	CASSFMEPLETQYF
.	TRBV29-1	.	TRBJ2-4	TGCAGCGTTGAAGATTCCGGGTATGCCAAAAACATTCAGTACTTC	CSVEDSGYAKNIQYF
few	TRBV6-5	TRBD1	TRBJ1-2	TGTGCCAGCAGCGGACGACAGGGAGTCTACACCTTC	CASSGRQGVYTF
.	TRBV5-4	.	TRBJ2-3	TGTGCCAGCAGCGGAGGTACAGATACGCAGTATTTT	CASSGGTDTQYF
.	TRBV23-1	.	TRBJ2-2	TGCGCCAGCAGTCGCCTGCCTTGGAACACCGGGGAGCTGTTTTTT	CASSRLPWNTGELFF
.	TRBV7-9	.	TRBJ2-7	TGTGCCAGCAACAGAGATGGGGGCAGGGAACGCAACGAGCAGTACTTC	CASNRDGGRERNEQYF
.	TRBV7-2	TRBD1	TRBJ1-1	TGTGCCAGCAGCCCCCGACAGGGGGCAGTGACTGAAGCTTTCTTT	CASSPRQGAVTEAFF
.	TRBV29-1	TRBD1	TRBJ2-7	TGCAGCGTTGGCCGGGACAGCACTACCTACGAGCAGTACTTC	CSVGRDSTTYEQYF
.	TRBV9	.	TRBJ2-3	TGTGCCAGCAGCGTTGGGGGGAGGACAGATACGCAGTATTTT	CASSVGGRTDTQYF
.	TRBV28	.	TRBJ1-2	TGTGCCAGCGGAGTATCGGGGGCTAACTATGGCTACACCTTC	CASGVSGANYGYTF
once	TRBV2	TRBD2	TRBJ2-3	TGTGCCAGCAGCGCCCTAGCGGGAGGGCCAGATACGCAGTATTTT	CASSALAGGPDTQYF
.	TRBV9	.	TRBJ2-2	TGTGCCAGCAGCGTAGGAGTCTCAGATAACACCGGGGAGCTGTTTTTT	CASSVGVSDNTGELFF
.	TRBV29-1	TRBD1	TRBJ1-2	TGCAGCGTTGCCAAGACAGGGGAGTCCCTCGGCGGCTACACCTTC	CSVAKTGESLGGYTF
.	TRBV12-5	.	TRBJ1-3	TGTGCTAGTGGTCGCCCCGGGTACTGGCGCTCTGGAAACACCATATATTTT	CASGRPGYWRSGNTIYF
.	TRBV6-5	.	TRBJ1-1	TGTGCCAGCAGTTACTCGGGGGGATACACTGAAGCTTTCTTT	CASSYSGGYTEAFF